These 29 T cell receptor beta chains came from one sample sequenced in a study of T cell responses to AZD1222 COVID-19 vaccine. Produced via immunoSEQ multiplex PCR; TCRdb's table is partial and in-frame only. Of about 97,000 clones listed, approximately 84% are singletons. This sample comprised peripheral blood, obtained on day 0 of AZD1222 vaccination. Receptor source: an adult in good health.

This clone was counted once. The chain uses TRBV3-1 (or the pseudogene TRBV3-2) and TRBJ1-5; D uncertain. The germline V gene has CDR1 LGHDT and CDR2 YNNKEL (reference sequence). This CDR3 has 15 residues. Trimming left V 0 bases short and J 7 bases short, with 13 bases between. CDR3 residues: CASSQDLTEGQPQHF. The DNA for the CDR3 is TGTGCCAGCAGCCAAGATCTGACGGAAGGACAGCCCCAGCATTTT.

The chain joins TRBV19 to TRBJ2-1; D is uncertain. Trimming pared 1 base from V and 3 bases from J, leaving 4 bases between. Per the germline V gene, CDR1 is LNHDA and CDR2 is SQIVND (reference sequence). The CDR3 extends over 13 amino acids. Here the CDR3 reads CASSIGSYNEQFF. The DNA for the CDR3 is TGTGCCAGTAGTATAGGCAGCTACAATGAGCAGTTCTTC.

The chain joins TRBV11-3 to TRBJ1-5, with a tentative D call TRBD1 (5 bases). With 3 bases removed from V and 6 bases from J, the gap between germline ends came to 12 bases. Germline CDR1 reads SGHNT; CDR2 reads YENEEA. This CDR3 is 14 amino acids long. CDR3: CASSFGGEGQPQHF. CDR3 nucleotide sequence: TGTGCCAGCAGCTTTGGGGGGGAAGGTCAGCCCCAGCATTTT.

CDR3 nucleotide sequence: TGTGCCAGCAACCCGGGTTACATGAACACTGAAGCTTTCTTT. Its translation: CASNPGYMNTEAFF. The chain has TRBV27 and TRBJ1-1; no definite D call. The CDR3 is 14 amino acids. Germline lookup yields CDR1 MNHEY and CDR2 SMNVEV (reference sequence). V lost 7 bases, J lost 0 bases, and 12 bases lay in between.

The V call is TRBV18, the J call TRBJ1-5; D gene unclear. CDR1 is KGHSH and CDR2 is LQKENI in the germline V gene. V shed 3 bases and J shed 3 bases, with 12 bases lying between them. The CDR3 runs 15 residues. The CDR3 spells CASSPRSGDNQPQHF. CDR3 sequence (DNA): TGTGCCAGCTCACCGCGGTCAGGAGACAATCAGCCCCAGCATTTT.

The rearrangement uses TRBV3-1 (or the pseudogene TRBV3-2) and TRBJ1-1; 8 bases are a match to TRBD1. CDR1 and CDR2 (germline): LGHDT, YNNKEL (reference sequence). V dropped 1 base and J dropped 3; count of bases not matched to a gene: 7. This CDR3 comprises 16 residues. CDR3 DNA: TGTGCCAGCAGCCAAGTGACAGGGGTATTGGACACTGAAGCTTTCTTT. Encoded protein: CASSQVTGVLDTEAFF.

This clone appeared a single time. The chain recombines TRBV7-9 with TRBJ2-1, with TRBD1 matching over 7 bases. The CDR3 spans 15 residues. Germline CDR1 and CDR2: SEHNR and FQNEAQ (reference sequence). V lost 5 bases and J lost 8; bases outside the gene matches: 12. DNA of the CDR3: TGTGCCAGCAGCCCCAAGGTGCGACAGGGTGATGAGCAGTTCTTC. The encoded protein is CASSPKVRQGDEQFF.

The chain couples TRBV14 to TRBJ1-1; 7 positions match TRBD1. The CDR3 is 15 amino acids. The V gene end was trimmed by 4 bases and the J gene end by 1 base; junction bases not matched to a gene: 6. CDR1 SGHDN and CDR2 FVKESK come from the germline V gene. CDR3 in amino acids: CASSPYRGSNTEAFF. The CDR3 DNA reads TGTGCCAGCAGCCCTTACAGGGGATCGAACACTGAAGCTTTCTTT.

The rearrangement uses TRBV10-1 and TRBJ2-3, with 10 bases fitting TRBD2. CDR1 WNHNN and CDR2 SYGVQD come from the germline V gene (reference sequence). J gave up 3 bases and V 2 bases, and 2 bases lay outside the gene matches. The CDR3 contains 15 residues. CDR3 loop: CASSEGLAETDTQYF. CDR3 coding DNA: TGCGCCAGCAGTGAGGGACTAGCGGAGACAGATACGCAGTATTTT.

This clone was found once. This CDR3 is CASSYSRGTANTEAFF. The CDR3 DNA reads as TGTGCCAGCAGTTACTCCCGAGGGACGGCGAACACTGAAGCTTTCTTT. The chain uses TRBV6-5 and TRBJ1-1, with D perhaps matching TRBD1 (5 bases). Germline loops: CDR1 MNHEY, CDR2 SVGAGI. This CDR3 contains 16 residues. V dropped 0 bases and J dropped 1 base, with 12 bases sitting between them.

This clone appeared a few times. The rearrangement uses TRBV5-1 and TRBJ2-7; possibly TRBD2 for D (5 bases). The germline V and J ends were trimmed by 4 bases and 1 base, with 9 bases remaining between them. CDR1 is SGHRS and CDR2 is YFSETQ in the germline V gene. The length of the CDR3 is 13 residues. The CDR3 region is CASSRESSYEQYF. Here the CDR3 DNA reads TGCGCCAGCAGCAGGGAGAGTTCCTACGAGCAGTACTTC.

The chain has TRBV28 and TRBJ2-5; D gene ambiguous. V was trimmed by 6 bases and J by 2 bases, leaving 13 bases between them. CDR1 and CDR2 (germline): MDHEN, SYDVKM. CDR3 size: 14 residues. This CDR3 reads CASSSPRTQETQYF. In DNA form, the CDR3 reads TGTGCCAGCAGCTCCCCCCGAACACAAGAGACCCAGTACTTC.

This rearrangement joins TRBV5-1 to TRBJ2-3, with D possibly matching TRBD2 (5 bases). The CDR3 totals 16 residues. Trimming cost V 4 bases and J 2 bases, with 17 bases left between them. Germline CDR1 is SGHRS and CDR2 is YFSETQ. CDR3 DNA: TGCGCCAGCAGCACCCAGAGCGGACGAGTCACAGATACGCAGTATTTT. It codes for CASSTQSGRVTDTQYF.

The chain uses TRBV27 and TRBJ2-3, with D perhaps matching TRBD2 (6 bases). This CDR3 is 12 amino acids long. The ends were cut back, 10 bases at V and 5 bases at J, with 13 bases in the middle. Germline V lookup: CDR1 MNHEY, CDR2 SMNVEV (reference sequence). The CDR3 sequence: CATRELRDTQYF. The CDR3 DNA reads TGTGCCACACGGGAGTTGAGAGATACGCAGTATTTT.

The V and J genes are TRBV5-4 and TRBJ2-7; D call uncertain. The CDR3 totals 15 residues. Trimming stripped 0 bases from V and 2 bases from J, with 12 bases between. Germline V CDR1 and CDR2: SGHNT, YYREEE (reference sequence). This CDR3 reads CASSLGDLAPYEQYF. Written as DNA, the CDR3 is TGTGCCAGCAGCTTGGGGGATTTGGCCCCCTACGAGCAGTACTTC.

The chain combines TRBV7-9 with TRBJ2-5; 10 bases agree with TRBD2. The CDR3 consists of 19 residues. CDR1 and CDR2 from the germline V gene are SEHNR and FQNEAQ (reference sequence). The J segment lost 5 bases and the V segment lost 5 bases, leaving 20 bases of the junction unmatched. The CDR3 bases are TGTGCCAGCAGCCTCGATAACAGAGCGGGAGGGCGGAGTCGGGAGACCCAGTACTTC. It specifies CASSLDNRAGGRSRETQYF.

CDR3 sequence: CASSPQEPTNTGELFF. The DNA for the CDR3 is TGTGCCAGCTCACCCCAGGAACCAACGAACACCGGGGAGCTGTTTTTT. The chain links TRBV18 to TRBJ2-2; D is ambiguous. This CDR3 comprises 16 residues. Germline CDR1 reads KGHSH; CDR2 reads LQKENI. Trimming cost V 3 bases and J 0 bases, with 11 bases left between them.

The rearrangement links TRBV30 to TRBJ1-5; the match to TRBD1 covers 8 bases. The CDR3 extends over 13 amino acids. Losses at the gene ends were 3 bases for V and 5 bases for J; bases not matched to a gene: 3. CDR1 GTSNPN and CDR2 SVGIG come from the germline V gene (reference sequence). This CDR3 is CAWSDRGDQPQHF. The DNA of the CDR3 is TGTGCCTGGAGCGACAGGGGTGATCAGCCCCAGCATTTT.

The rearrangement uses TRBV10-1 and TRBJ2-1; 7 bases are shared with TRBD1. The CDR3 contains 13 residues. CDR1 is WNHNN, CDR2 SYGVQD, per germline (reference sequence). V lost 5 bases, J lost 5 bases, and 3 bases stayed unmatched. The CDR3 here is CASSSGQNNEQFF. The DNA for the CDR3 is TGCGCCAGCAGTTCGGGACAGAACAATGAGCAGTTCTTC.

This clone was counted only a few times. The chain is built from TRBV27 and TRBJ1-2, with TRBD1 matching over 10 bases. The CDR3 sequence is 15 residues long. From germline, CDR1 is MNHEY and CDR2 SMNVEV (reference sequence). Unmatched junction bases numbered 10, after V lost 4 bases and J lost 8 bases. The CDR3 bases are TGTGCCAGCAGTTCAATGGGGACAGGGGAGAGCGGCTACACCTTC. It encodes CASSSMGTGESGYTF.

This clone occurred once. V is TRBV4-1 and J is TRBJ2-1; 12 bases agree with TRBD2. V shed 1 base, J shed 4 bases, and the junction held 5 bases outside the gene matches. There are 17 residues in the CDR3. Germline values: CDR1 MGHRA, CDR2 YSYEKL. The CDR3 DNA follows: TGCGCCAGCAGCCAAGCAGCTAGCGGGAGGGGGTACAATGAGCAGTTCTTC. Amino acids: CASSQAASGRGYNEQFF.

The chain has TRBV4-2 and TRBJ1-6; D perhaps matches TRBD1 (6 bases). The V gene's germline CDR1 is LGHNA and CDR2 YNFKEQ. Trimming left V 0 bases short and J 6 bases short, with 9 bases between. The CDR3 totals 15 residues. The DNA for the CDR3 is TGTGCCAGCAGCCAAGACCAGGACAGTAATTCACCCCTCCACTTT. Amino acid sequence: CASSQDQDSNSPLHF.

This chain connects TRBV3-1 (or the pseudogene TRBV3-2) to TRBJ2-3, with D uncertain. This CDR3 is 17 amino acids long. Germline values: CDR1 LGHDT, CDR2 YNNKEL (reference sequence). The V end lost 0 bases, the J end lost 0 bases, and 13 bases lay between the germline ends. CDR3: CASSQDFQDSSTDTQYF. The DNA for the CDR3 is TGTGCCAGCAGCCAAGATTTCCAGGATTCTAGCACAGATACGCAGTATTTT.

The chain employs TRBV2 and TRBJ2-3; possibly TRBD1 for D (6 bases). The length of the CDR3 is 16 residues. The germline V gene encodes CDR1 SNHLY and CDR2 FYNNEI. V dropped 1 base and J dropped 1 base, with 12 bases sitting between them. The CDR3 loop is CASSEERAGGTDTQYF. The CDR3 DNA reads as TGTGCCAGCAGTGAAGAGAGGGCAGGGGGCACAGATACGCAGTATTTT.

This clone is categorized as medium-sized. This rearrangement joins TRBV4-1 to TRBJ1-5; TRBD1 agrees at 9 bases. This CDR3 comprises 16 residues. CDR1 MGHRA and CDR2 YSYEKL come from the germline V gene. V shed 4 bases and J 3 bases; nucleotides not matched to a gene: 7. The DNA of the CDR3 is TGCGCCAGCAGCCCTTCGGGACAGGGCTCCAATCAGCCCCAGCATTTT. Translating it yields CASSPSGQGSNQPQHF.

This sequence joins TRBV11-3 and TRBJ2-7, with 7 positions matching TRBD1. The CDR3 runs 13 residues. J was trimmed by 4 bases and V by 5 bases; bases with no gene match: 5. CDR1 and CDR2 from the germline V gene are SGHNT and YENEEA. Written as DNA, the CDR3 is TGTGCCAGCAGCCTGGGACAGAATTACGAGCAGTACTTC. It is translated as CASSLGQNYEQYF.

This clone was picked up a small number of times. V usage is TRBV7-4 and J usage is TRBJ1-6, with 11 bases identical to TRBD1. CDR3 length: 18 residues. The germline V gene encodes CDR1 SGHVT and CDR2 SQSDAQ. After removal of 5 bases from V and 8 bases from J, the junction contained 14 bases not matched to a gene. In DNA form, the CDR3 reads TGTGCCAGCAGCCGGGACAGGGGGGGGCCCCCGCCCGATTCACCCCTCCACTTT. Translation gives CASSRDRGGPPPDSPLHF.

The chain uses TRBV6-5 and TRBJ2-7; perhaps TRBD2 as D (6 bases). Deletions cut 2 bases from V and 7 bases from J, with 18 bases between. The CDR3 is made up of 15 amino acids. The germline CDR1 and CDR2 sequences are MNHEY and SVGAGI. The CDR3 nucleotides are TGTGCCAGCAGTTACGGCAGTCGGGGGTTTAGGGAGCAGTACTTC. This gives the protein CASSYGSRGFREQYF.

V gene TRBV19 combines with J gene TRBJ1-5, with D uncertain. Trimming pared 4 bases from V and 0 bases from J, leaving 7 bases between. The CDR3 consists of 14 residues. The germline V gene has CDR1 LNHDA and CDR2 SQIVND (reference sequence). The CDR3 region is CASSNGNSNQPQHF. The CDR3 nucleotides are TGTGCCAGTAGTAACGGGAATAGCAATCAGCCCCAGCATTTT.